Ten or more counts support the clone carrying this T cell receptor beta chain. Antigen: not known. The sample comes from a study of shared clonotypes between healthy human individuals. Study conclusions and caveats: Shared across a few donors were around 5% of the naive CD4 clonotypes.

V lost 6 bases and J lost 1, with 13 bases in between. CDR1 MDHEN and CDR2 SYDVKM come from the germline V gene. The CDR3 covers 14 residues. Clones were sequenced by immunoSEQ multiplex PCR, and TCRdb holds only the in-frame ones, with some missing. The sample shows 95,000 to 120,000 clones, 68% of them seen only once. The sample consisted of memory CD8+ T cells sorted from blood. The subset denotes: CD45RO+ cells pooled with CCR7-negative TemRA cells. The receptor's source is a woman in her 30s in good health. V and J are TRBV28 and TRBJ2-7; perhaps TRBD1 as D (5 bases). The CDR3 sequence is CASRLMTESYEQYF. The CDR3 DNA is TGTGCCAGCAGGCTTATGACAGAGTCCTACGAGCAGTACTTC.